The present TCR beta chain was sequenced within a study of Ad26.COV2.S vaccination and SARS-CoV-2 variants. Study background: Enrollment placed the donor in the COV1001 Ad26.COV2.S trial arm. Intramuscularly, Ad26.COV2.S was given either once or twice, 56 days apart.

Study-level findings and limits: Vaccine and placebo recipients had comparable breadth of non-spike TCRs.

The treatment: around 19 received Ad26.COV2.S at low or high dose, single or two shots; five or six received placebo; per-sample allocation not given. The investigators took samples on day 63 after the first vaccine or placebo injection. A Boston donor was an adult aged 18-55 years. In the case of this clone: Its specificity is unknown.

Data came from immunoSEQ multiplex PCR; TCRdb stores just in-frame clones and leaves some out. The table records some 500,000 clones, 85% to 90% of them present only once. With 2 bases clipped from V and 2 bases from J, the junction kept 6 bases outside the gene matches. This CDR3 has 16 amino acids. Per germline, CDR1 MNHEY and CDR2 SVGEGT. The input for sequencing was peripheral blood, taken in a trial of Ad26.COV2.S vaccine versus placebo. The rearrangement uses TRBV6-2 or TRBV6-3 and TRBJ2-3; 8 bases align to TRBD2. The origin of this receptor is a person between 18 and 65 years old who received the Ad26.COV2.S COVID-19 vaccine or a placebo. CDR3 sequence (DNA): TGTGCCAGCAGTTACACCAGACTAGCGAACACAGATACGCAGTATTTT. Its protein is CASSYTRLANTDTQYF.